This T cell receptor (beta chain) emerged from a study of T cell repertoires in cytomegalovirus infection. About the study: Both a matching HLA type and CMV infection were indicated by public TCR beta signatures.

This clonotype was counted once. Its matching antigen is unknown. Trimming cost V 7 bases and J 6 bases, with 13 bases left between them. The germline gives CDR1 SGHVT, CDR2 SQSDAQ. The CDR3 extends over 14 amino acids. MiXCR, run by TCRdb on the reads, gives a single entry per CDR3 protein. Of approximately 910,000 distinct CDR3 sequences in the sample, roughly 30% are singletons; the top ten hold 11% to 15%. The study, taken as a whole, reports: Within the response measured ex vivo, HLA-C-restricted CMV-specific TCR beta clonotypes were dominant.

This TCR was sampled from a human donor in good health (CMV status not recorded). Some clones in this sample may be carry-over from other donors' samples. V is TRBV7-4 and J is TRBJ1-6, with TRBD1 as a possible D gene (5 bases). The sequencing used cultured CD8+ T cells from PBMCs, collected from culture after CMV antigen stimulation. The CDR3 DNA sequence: TGTGCCAGCACCTTCGGGCAGGGTAATTCACCCCTCCACTTT. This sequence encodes CASTFGQGNSPLHF.